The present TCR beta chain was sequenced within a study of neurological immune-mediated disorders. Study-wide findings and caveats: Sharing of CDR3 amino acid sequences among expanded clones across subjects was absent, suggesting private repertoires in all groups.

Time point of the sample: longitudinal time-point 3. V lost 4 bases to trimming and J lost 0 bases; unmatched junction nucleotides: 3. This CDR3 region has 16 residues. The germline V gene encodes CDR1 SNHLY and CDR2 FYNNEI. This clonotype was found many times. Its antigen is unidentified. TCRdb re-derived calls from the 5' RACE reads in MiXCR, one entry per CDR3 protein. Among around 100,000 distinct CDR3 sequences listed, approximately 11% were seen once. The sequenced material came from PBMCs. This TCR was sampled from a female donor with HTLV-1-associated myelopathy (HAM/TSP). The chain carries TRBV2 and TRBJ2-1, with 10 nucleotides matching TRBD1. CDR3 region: CASSARTGGSYNEQFF. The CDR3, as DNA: TGTGCCAGCAGTGCTCGGACAGGGGGCTCCTACAATGAGCAGTTCTTC.